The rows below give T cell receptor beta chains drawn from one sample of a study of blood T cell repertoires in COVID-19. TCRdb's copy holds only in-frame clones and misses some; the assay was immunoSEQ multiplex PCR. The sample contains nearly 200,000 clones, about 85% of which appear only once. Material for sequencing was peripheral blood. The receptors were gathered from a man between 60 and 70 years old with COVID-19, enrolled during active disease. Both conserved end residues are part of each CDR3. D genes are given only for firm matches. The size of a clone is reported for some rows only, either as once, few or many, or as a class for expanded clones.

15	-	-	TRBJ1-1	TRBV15	CATSRGGGLNTEAFF	TGTGCCACCAGCAGAGGGGGGGGCTTGAACACTGAAGCTTTCTTT
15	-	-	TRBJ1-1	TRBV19	CASSSRPRGNTEAFF	TGTGCCAGTAGTAGTCGGCCCCGAGGGAACACTGAAGCTTTCTTT
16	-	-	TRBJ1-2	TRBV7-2	CASSSGGSGRIYGYTF	TGTGCCAGCAGCTCCGGCGGGTCAGGACGAATCTATGGCTACACCTTC
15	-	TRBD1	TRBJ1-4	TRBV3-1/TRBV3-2	CASSQMAGGKEKLFF	TGTGCCAGCAGCCAAATGGCAGGGGGCAAAGAAAAACTGTTTTTT
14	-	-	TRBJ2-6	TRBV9	CASSINSGANVLTF	TGTGCCAGCAGCATAAACTCTGGGGCCAACGTCCTGACTTTC
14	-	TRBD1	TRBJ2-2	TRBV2	CASSPGGGTGELFF	TGTGCCAGCAGTCCAGGGGGTGGGACCGGGGAGCTGTTTTTT
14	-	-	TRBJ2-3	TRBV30	CAWRRVGNTDTQYF	TGTGCCTGGCGCCGGGTCGGGAACACAGATACGCAGTATTTT
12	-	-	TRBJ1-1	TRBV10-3	CAISELGLEAFF	TGTGCCATCAGTGAGCTGGGGCTTGAAGCTTTCTTT
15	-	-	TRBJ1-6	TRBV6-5	CASSYSGGSDSPLHF	TGTGCCAGCAGTTACTCTGGGGGGTCGGATTCACCCCTCCACTTT
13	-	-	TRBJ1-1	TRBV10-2	CASSEEESTEAFF	TGCGCCAGCAGTGAGGAGGAGTCCACTGAAGCTTTCTTT
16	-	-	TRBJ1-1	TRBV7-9	CASSLDMTVMNTEAFF	TGTGCCAGCAGCTTAGACATGACAGTCATGAACACTGAAGCTTTCTTT
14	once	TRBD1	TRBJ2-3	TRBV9	CASSLRQGADTQYF	TGTGCCAGCAGCCTTAGACAGGGGGCAGATACGCAGTATTTT